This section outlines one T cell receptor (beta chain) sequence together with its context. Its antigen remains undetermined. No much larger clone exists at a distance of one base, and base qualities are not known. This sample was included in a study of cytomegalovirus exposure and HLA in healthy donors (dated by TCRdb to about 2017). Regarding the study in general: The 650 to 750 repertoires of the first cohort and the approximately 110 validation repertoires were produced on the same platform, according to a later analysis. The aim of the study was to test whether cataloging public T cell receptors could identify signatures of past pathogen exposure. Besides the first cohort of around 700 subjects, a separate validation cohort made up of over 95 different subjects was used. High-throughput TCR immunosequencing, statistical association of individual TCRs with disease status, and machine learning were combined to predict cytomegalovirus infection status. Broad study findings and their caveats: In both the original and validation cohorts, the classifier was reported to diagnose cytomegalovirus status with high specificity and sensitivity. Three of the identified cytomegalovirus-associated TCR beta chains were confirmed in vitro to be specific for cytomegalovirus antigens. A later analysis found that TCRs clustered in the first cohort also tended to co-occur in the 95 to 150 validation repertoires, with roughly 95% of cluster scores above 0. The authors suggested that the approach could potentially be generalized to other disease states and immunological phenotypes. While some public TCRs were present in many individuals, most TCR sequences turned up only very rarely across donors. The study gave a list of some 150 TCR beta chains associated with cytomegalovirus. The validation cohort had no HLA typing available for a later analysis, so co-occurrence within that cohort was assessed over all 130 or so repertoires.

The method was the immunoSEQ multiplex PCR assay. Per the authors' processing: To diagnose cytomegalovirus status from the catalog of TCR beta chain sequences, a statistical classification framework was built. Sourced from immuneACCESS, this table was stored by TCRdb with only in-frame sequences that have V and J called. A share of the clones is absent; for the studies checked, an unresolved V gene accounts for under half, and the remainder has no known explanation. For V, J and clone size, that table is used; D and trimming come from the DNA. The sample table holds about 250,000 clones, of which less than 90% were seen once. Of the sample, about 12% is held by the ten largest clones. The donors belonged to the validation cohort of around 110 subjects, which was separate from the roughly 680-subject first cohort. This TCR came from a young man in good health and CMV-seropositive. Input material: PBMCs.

The nucleotide sequence is TGTGCCAGCAGCAAAAAACAGGGGGCGGTAGATACGCAGTATTTT. Translation gives CASSKKQGAVDTQYF. The sequence links TRBV5-6 to TRBJ2-3, with 9 bases aligning to TRBD1. The CDR3 spans 15 residues, from the cysteine through the phenylalanine. Only the CDR3 region is kept as DNA, spanning 45 bases read in frame from base 1. CDR1 SGHDT and CDR2 YYEEEE are derived from the germline V gene. V and J are trimmed by 4 bases and 5 bases, and the gene matches miss 8 bases of the junction.